What follows are 2 T cell receptor beta chains derived from one specimen sequenced in a study of cytomegalovirus exposure and HLA in healthy donors. PCR amplification relied on 60 Vbeta primers (plus 13 Jbeta primers). TCRdb's table, derived via immunoSEQ multiplex PCR, lists solely in-frame clones and lacks some. The sample lists some 150,000 clones; roughly 88% were seen once. Sequences were obtained from PBMCs. The receptors derive from a woman in her late teens or twenties in good health and CMV-seronegative.

The chain links TRBV7-9 to TRBJ1-4, with no clear D. This CDR3 has 15 residues. CDR1 and CDR2 from the germline V gene are SEHNR and FQNEAQ (reference sequence). V shed 3 bases and J shed 0 bases, with 8 bases lying between them. CDR3: CASSFTEATNEKLFF. In DNA, the CDR3 is TGTGCCAGCAGCTTTACTGAGGCAACTAATGAAAAACTGTTTTTT.

This clone showed up just once. The genes are TRBV2 and TRBJ2-2; 10 bases are a match to TRBD1. V was pared by 6 bases and J by 7 bases, with 5 bases of the junction left unmatched. This CDR3 is 14 amino acids long. The germline V gene encodes CDR1 SNHLY and CDR2 FYNNEI. For the CDR3, the DNA is TGTGCCAGCAGGAGGGGACAGGGGAGCGGGGAGCTGTTTTTT. Encoded protein: CASRRGQGSGELFF.